This T cell receptor beta chain was identified in a study of cytomegalovirus exposure and HLA in healthy donors. Background on the study: Early on, a data release was issued that held about 85 million unique TCRs from HLA-typed donors.

The V gene end was trimmed by 3 bases and the J gene end by 3 bases; junction bases not matched to a gene: 4. This CDR3 is 16 amino acids long. Germline values: CDR1 KGHSH, CDR2 LQKENI. Study outcomes and limitations: Within a later analysis, the majority of CMV-associated TCR beta chains appeared HLA-restricted. Apart from CMV serostatus, no immune exposure information was available.

Regarding this clone: Its antigen is currently unknown.

PCR involved 60 Vbeta and 13 Jbeta primers. Profiling relied on immunoSEQ multiplex PCR, and the TCRdb table lists in-frame clones only, not all of them. Among nearly 200,000 clones listed, 70% to 85% were seen once. Participants comprised healthy donors of bone marrow. The source of this sequence is a boy aged 2 to 9 in good health and CMV-seronegative. J is TRBJ2-3 and V is TRBV18; the match to TRBD2 covers 12 bases. The sequencing sample was made of PBMCs. CDR3 coding DNA: TGTGCCAGCTCACCTTGGACTAGCGGGGATACAGATACGCAGTATTTT. This translates into CASSPWTSGDTDTQYF.